This T cell receptor (beta chain) was recovered during a study of T cell repertoires in cytomegalovirus infection. Whole-study context: Based on public TCR beta signatures, there were indications of CMV infection and of a matching HLA type.

Notes on this clonotype: The antigen is not known.

CDR3 length equals 17 residues. Germline CDR1 and CDR2: SQVTM and ANQGSEA. The ends were cut back, 5 bases at V and 3 bases at J, with 22 bases in the middle. TCRdb ran MiXCR on the reads and lists one entry per CDR3 protein. This table holds 200,000 to 300,000 distinct CDR3 sequences, 12% to 15% found once. Study results and limitations: Cumulative public TCR beta family frequency identified carriers of CMV plus the relevant HLA. Across the ex vivo response, the dominant clonotypes were HLA-C-restricted CMV-specific TCR beta clonotypes.

This rearrangement joins TRBV29-1 to TRBJ2-2, with D perhaps matching TRBD1 (5 bases). This receptor was taken from a human donor in good health (CMV status not recorded). Some clones in this sample may be carry-over from other donors' samples. The sequenced sample was PBMCs. The CDR3 nucleotides read TGCAGCGTTCTCGGGCAGGGTTTTTCCCCCGACACCGGGGAGCTGTTTTTT. It specifies CSVLGQGFSPDTGELFF.